Shown below are 16 T cell receptor beta chains from a single sample sequenced in a study of blood T cell repertoires in COVID-19. TCRdb's copy holds only in-frame clones and misses some; the assay was immunoSEQ multiplex PCR. This sample has roughly 230,000 clones; about 83% occur once, and the top ten carry roughly 7.8%. Sequenced sample: peripheral blood. These receptors originate from a man aged 40-55 years with active or convalescent COVID-19.

This chain uses TRBV7-8 with TRBJ1-1; D not certain. Germline V gene lookup returns CDR1 SGHVS and CDR2 FQNEAQ. V lost 1 base and J lost 3, with 9 bases in between. The CDR3 consists of 14 residues. This chain's CDR3 is CASSLVERDTEAFF. The CDR3 region has the DNA TGTGCCAGCAGCTTAGTTGAGAGGGACACTGAAGCTTTCTTT.

In this sample, this clone turned up a few times. The CDR3 DNA sequence: TGCGCCAGCGGCCGGACAGAGTCCTACGAGCAGTACTTC. As protein: CASGRTESYEQYF. The V call is TRBV23-1, the J call TRBJ2-7, with a weak D call TRBD1 (6 bases). TRBV23-1 is treated as an ORF (open reading frame) with a function not yet certain. The CDR3 spans 13 residues. Trimming left V 8 bases short and J 1 base short, with 12 bases between.

The gene calls are TRBV4-3 and TRBJ2-1; no definite D call. CDR1 and CDR2 (germline): LGHNA, YSLEER. V gave up 1 base and J gave up 9 bases, with 4 bases separating them. The CDR3 is made up of 11 amino acids. This CDR3 is CASSQVGEQFF. The DNA of the CDR3 is TGCGCCAGCAGCCAAGTCGGTGAGCAGTTCTTC.

The chain couples TRBV19 to TRBJ1-5; a possible D gene is TRBD1 (5 bases). The V end was cut by 6 bases, the J end by 0 bases, with 15 bases between. The CDR3 consists of 16 residues. The germline V gene encodes CDR1 LNHDA and CDR2 SQIVND (reference sequence). The CDR3 spells CASRPAGGYSNQPQHF. CDR3 bases: TGTGCCAGTAGACCCGCCGGGGGTTATAGCAATCAGCCCCAGCATTTT. The full variable domain, its missing parts supplied by reference TRBV19 and TRBJ1-5, is DGGITQSPKYLFRKEGQNVTLSCEQNLNHDAMYWYRQDPGQGLRLIYYSQIVNDFQKGDIAEGYSVSREKKESFPLTVTSAQKNPTAFYLCASRPAGGYSNQPQHFGDGTRLSIL.

V and J are TRBV6-5 and TRBJ1-6; D uncertain. The CDR3 totals 13 residues. The germline V gene has CDR1 MNHEY and CDR2 SVGAGI. Trimming took off 7 bases at V and 7 bases at J, with 11 bases between the two ends. The CDR3 region is CASTRELNSPLHF. In DNA form, the CDR3 reads TGTGCCAGCACCCGGGAGTTGAATTCACCCCTCCACTTT.

This clone was picked up a small number of times. The chain couples TRBV5-4 to TRBJ2-7, with 7 bases matching TRBD1. CDR1 is SGHNT and CDR2 is YYREEE in the germline V gene (reference sequence). The CDR3 loop spans 13 amino acids. J was trimmed by 7 bases and V by 4 bases; bases with no gene match: 8. The CDR3 DNA reads TGTGCCAGCAGCAAAGACAGGGTTGGGGAGCAGTACTTC. It codes for CASSKDRVGEQYF.

This chain joins TRBV21-1 and TRBJ1-5. TRBV21-1 counts as a pseudogene. This CDR3 has 16 residues. The CDR3 DNA reads TGTGCCATCGCGGGGGGGTCTACCACACGCAATCAGCCCCAGCATTTT. It encodes CAIAGGSTTRNQPQHF.

The chain couples TRBV30 to TRBJ2-7; perhaps TRBD2 as D (5 bases). Trimming left V 6 bases short and J 4 bases short, with 19 bases between. CDR1 is GTSNPN and CDR2 is SVGIG in the germline V gene (reference sequence). The CDR3 spans 14 residues. CDR3 nucleotide sequence: TGTGCCTGTCACCGCGGACTTATAACGTACGAGCAGTACTTC. Amino acids: CACHRGLITYEQYF.

V usage is TRBV5-1 and J usage is TRBJ1-4, with 9 bases identical to TRBD1. Germline trimming cut 2 bases from V and 8 bases from J; bases unmatched to any gene: 13. The CDR3 has 17 residues. Germline assignment: CDR1 SGHRS and CDR2 YFSETQ. In nucleotides, the CDR3 is TGCGCCAGCAGCTTACAGGGGGCGCAGCAGGGCGGAGAAAAACTGTTTTTT. Encoded protein: CASSLQGAQQGGEKLFF. Based on the CDR3 plus reference TRBV5-1 and TRBJ1-4, the full variable domain is KAGVTQTPRYLIKTRGQQVTLSCSPISGHRSVSWYQQTPGQGLQFLFEYFSETQRNKGNFPGRFSGRQFSNSRSEMNVSTLELGDSALYLCASSLQGAQQGGEKLFFGSGTQLSVL.

The chain has TRBV24-1 and TRBJ1-2, with D possibly being TRBD1 (6 bases). Per germline, CDR1 KGHDR and CDR2 SFDVKD. This CDR3 is 16 amino acids long. V lost 4 bases to trimming and J lost 4 bases, with 18 bases between them. Here the CDR3 reads CATSDPNREGPYGYTF. CDR3 bases: TGTGCCACCAGTGACCCAAACAGGGAAGGGCCCTATGGCTACACCTTC.

The gene calls are TRBV14 and TRBJ1-2; no firm D call. V dropped 1 base and J dropped 2 bases, with 5 bases sitting between them. Germline CDR1 reads SGHDN; CDR2 reads FVKESK. The CDR3 loop spans 13 amino acids. CDR3 DNA: TGTGCCAGCAGCCAAGGACTGAACTATGGCTACACCTTC. It yields the protein CASSQGLNYGYTF.

The chain recombines TRBV5-1 with TRBJ1-4; TRBD1 matches 9 bases. The CDR3 is made up of 16 amino acids. V lost 4 bases and J lost 7; bases outside the gene matches: 11. The germline gives CDR1 SGHRS, CDR2 YFSETQ. The CDR3 DNA is TGCGCCAGCAGCCCGATATCGGGACAGGGAGGTGAAAAACTGTTTTTT. Translating gives CASSPISGQGGEKLFF. Full variable domain (missing parts from reference TRBV5-1 and TRBJ1-4): KAGVTQTPRYLIKTRGQQVTLSCSPISGHRSVSWYQQTPGQGLQFLFEYFSETQRNKGNFPGRFSGRQFSNSRSEMNVSTLELGDSALYLCASSPISGQGGEKLFFGSGTQLSVL.

The genes are TRBV19 and TRBJ2-5; TRBD2 might be the D (5 bases). CDR3 length: 14 residues. CDR1 and CDR2 from the germline V gene are LNHDA and SQIVND (reference sequence). V was clipped by 3 bases and J by 8 bases, with 16 bases between them. The CDR3 loop is CASSMTGKEVTQYF. The CDR3 nucleotides are TGTGCCAGTAGTATGACGGGCAAGGAGGTCACCCAGTACTTC.

This chain joins TRBV7-9 and TRBJ2-2; D remains unclear. Trimming shortened V by 5 bases and J by 5 bases, and 18 bases separated the two germline ends. Germline V gives CDR1 SEHNR, CDR2 FQNEAQ (reference sequence). The CDR3 is 16 amino acids. The CDR3 sequence: CASSPPYSPTTGELFF. The CDR3 bases are TGTGCCAGCAGCCCCCCTTATTCGCCCACAACCGGGGAGCTGTTTTTT.

V gene TRBV7-2 combines with J gene TRBJ1-1, with D hard to call. Trimming shortened V by 2 bases and J by 3 bases, and 13 bases separated the two germline ends. The CDR3 is 15 amino acids. Per the germline V gene, CDR1 is SGHTA and CDR2 is FQGNSA. CDR3 in amino acids: CASSLLGTGYTEAFF. As DNA, the CDR3 is TGTGCCAGCAGCTTATTGGGCACGGGGTACACTGAAGCTTTCTTT.

This clone appeared once. The chain carries TRBV2 and TRBJ2-3; 8 bases are shared with TRBD2. There are 17 residues in the CDR3. With 8 bases clipped from V and 0 bases from J, the junction kept 13 bases outside the gene matches. The germline V gene encodes CDR1 SNHLY and CDR2 FYNNEI. The CDR3 sequence is CASSPPQAGASTDTQYF. The CDR3 DNA reads as TGTGCCAGCTCACCCCCCCAAGCGGGGGCCAGCACAGATACGCAGTATTTT.